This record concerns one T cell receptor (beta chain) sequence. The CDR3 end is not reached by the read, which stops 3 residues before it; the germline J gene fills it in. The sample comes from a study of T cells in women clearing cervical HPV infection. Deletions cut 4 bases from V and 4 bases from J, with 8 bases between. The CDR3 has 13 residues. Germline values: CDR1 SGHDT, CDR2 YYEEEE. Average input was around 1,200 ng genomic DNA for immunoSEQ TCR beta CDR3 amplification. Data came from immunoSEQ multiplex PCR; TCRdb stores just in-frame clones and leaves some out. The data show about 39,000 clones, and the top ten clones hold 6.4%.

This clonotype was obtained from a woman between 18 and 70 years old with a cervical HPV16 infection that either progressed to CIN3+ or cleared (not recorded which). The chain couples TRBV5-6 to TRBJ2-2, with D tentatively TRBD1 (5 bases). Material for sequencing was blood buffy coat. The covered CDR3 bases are TGTGCCAGCAGCCGACAGAGCACCGGGGAG. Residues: CASSRQSTGE. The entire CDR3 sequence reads CASSRQSTGELFF.